This TCR beta chain emerged from a study of siplizumab effects on memory and regulatory T cells. The repertoire was sequenced with immunoSEQ multiplex PCR; TCRdb's copy has only in-frame clones and lacks some. The table records just under 85,000 clones, about 91% of them present only once. This CDR3 is 14 amino acids long. V was clipped by 3 bases and J by 7 bases, with 16 bases between them. Germline V CDR1 and CDR2: SGHDN, FVKESK. The chain joins TRBV14 to TRBJ2-7, with D perhaps assigned TRBD1 or TRBD2 (5 bases each). The TCR sequence derives from a human donor in good health. Sequencing was carried out using Tregs sorted from blood. The CDR3 spells CASSQGTVTGEQYF. The CDR3, as DNA: TGTGCCAGCAGCCAGGGGACGGTCACGGGGGAGCAGTACTTC.